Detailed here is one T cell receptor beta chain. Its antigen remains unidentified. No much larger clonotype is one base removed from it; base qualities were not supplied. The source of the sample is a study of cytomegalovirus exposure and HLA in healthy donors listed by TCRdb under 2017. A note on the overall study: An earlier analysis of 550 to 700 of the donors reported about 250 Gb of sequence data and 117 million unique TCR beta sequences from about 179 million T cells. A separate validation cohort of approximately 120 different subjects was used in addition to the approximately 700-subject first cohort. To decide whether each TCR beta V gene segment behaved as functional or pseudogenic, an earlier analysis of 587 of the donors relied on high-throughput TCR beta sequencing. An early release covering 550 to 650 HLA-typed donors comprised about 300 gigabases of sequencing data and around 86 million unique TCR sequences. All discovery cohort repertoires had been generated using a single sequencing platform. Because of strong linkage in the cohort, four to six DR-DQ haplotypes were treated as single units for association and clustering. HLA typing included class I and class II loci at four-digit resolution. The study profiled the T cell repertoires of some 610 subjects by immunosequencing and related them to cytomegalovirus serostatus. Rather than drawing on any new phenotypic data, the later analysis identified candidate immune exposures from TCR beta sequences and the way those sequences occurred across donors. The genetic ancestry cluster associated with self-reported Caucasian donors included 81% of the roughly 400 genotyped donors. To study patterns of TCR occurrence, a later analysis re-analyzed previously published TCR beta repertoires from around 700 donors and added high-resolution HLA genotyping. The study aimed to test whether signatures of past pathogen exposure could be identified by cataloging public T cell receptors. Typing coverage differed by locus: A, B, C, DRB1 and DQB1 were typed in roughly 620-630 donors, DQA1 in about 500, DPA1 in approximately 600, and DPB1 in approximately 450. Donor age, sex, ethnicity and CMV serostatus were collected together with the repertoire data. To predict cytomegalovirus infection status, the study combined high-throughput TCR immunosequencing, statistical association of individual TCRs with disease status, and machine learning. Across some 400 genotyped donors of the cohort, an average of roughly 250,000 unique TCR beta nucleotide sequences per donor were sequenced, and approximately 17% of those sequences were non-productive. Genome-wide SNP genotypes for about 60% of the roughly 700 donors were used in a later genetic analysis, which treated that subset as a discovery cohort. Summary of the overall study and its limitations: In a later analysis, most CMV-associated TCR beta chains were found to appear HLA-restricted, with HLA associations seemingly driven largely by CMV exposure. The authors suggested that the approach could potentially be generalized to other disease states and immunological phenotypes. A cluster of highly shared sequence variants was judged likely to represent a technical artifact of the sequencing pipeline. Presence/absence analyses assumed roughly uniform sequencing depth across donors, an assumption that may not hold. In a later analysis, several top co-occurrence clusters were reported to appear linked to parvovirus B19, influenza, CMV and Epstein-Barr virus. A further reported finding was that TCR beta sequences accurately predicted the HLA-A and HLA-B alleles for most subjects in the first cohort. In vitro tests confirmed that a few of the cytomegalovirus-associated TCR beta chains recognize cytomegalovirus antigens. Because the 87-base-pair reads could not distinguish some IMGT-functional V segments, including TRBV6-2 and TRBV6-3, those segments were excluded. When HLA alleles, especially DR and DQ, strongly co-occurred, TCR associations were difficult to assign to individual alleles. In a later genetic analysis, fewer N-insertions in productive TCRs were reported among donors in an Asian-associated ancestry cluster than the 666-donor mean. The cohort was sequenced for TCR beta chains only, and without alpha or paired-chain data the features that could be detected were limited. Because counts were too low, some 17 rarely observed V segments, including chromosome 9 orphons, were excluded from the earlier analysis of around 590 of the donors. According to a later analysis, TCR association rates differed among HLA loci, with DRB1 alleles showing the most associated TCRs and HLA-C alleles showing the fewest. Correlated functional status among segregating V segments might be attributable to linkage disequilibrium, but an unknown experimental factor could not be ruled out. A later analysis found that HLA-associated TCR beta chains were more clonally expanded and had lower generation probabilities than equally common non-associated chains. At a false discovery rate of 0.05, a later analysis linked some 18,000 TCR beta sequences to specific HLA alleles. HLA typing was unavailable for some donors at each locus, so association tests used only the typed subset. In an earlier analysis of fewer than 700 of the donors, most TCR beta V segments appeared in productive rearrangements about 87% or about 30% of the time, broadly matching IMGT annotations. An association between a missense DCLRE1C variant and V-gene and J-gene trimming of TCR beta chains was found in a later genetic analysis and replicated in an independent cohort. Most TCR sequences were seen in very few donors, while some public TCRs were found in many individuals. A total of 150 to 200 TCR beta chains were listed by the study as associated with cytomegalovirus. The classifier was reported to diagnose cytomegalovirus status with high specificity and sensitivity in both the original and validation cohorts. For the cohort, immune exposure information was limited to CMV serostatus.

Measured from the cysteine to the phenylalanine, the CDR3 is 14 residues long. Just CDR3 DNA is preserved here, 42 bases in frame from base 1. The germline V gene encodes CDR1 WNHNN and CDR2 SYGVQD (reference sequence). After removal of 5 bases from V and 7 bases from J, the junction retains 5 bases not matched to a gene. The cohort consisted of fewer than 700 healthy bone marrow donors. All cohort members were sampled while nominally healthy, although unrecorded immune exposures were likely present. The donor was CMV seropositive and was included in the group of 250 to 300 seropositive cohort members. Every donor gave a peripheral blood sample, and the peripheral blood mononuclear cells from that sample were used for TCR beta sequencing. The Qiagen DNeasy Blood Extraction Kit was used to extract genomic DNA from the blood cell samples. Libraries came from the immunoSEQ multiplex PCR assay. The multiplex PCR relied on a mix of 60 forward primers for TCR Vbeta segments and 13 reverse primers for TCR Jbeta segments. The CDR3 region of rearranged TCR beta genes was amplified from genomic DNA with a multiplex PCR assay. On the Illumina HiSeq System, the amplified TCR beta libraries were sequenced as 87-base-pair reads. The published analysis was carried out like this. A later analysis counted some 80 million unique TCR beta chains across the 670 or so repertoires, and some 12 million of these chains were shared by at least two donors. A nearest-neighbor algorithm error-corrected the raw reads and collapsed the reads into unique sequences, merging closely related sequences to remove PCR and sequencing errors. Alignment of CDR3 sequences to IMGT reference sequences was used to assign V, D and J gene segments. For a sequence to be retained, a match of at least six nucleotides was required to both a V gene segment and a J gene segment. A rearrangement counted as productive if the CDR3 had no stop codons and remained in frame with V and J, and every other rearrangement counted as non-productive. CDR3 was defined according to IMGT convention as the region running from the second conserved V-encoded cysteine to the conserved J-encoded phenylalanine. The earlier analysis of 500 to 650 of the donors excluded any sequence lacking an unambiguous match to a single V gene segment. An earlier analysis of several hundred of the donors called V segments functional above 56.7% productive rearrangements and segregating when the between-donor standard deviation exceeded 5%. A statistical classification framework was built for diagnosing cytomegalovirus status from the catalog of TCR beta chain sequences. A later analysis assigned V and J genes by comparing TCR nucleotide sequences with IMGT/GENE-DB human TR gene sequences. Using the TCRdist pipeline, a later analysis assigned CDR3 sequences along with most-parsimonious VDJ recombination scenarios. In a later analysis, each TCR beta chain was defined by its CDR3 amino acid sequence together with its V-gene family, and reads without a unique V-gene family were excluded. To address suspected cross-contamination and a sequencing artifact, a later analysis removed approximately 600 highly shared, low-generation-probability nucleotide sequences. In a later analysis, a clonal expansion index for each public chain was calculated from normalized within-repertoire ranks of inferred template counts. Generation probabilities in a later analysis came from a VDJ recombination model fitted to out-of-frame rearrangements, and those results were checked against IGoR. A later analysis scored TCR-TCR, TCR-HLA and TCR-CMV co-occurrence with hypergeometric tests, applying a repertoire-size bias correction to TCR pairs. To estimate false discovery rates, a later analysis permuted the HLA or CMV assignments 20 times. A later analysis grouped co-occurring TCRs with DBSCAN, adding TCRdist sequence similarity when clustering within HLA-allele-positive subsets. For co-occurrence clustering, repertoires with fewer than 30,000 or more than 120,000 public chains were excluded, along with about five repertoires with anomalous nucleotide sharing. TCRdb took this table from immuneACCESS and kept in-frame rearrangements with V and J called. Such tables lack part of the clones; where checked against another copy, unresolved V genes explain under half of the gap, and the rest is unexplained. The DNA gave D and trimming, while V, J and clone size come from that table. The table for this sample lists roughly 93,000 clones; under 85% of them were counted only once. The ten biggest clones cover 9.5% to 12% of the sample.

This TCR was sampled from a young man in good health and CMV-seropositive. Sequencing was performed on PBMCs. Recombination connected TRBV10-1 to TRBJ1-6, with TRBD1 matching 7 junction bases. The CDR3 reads CASSSGTENSPLHF. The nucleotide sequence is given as TGCGCCAGCAGTTCCGGGACAGAGAATTCACCCCTCCACTTT.